The rows below give T cell receptor beta chains drawn from one sample of a study of human T cells and chemical hapten exposure. TCRdb itself ran the RACE reads through MiXCR, one entry per CDR3 protein. The table records some 71,000 distinct CDR3 sequences, 11% of them present only once. The sample in question was whole blood, obtained in connection with sensitization to the hapten diphenylcyclopropenone (DPC). These receptors all come from a woman between 50 and 59 years old with alopecia areata. Some clones in this sample may be carry-over from other donors' samples. Both conserved end residues are part of each CDR3. The D gene is left open where the match is weak. For some rows the clone size is stated as once, few or many, or as a class when expanded; others skip it.

v_call,d_call,j_call,clone_size,cdr3_aa,cdr3_nt
TRBV10-1,.,TRBJ1-2,few,CASSYHGNYGYTF,TGCGCCAGCAGTTATCACGGAAACTATGGCTACACCTTC
TRBV5-8,.,TRBJ2-7,few,CASSFAEAYEQYF,TGTGCCAGCAGCTTCGCAGAAGCCTACGAGCAGTACTTC
TRBV28,TRBD1,TRBJ2-7,many,CASRVEDRVDLEQYF,TGTGCCAGCCGGGTCGAGGACAGGGTGGATCTCGAGCAGTACTTC
TRBV4-3,.,TRBJ1-2,many,CASSQGGGRGGYTF,TGCGCCAGCAGCCAAGGCGGTGGACGCGGCGGCTACACCTTC
TRBV11-2,.,TRBJ2-1,many,CASGLHEQFF,TGTGCCAGCGGGCTGCATGAGCAGTTCTTC
TRBV5-5,.,TRBJ1-1,many,CASSLGHRAWNTEAFF,TGTGCCAGCAGCTTGGGGCACAGGGCATGGAACACTGAAGCTTTCTTT
TRBV6-6,.,TRBJ2-3,many,CASSHRGASTDTQYF,TGTGCCAGCAGTCACCGGGGCGCGAGCACAGATACGCAGTATTTT
TRBV3-1,.,TRBJ1-1,many,CASSQGRTSTEAFF,TGTGCCAGCAGCCAAGGTAGGACCAGCACTGAAGCTTTCTTT
TRBV6-6,TRBD2,TRBJ2-3,many,CASSYGAGVSTDTQYF,TGTGCCAGCAGTTACGGGGCGGGGGTAAGCACAGATACGCAGTATTTT
TRBV6-1,TRBD1,TRBJ1-1,many,CASRSGTGWEGAFF,TGTGCCAGCAGGTCCGGGACAGGGTGGGAAGGAGCTTTCTTT
TRBV5-1,.,TRBJ2-3,many,CASSHSLFSGGGSRTDTQYF,TGCGCCAGCAGCCACTCACTTTTTAGCGGAGGGGGAAGCCGCACAGATACGCAGTATTTT
TRBV28,.,TRBJ2-2,.,CASSLHGRNGELFF,TGTGCCAGCAGTTTGCACGGCCGGAACGGGGAGCTGTTTTTT
TRBV4-2,.,TRBJ1-5,few,CASSQLGPQLQPQHF,TGTGCCAGCAGCCAACTCGGACCCCAATTACAGCCCCAGCATTTT
TRBV20-1,.,TRBJ1-5,many,CSARFSSAANSNQPQHF,TGCAGTGCTAGATTCAGTTCGGCAGCTAATAGCAATCAGCCCCAGCATTTT
TRBV3-1,TRBD1,TRBJ2-1,many,CASSLTGNEQFF,TGTGCCAGCAGCCTGACAGGGAATGAGCAGTTCTTC
TRBV7-6,.,TRBJ2-7,many,CASSLTPRTDTYEQYF,TGTGCCAGCAGCTTAACTCCCCGGACTGACACCTACGAGCAGTACTTC
TRBV27,.,TRBJ1-6,many,CASSSPLDRTAPLHF,TGTGCCAGCAGTTCCCCACTTGATAGGACAGCACCCCTCCACTTT
TRBV20-1,TRBD2,TRBJ2-4,.,CSALLAGRHLDKNIQYF,TGCAGTGCTCTACTAGCGGGGCGGCACCTGGACAAAAACATTCAGTACTTC
TRBV7-6,.,TRBJ2-2,many,CASSLEGVRGNTGELFF,TGTGCCAGCAGCTTAGAAGGGGTCAGGGGAAACACCGGGGAGCTGTTTTTT
TRBV7-2,.,TRBJ1-5,.,CASSLTQGTEPQHF,TGTGCCAGCAGCTTAACACAGGGCACAGAGCCCCAGCATTTT
TRBV7-8,.,TRBJ2-1,.,CASSLTVSESEYNEQFF,TGTGCCAGCAGCCTAACCGTTTCCGAGTCCGAGTACAATGAGCAGTTCTTC
TRBV21-1,.,TRBJ2-3,.,CASSLRDVRETRTDTQYF,TGTGCCAGCAGCCTCAGGGATGTACGGGAAACCCGCACAGATACGCAGTATTTT
TRBV11-2,.,TRBJ1-2,.,CASSLVGTFSDGYTF,TGTGCCAGCAGCTTAGTCGGGACATTTTCGGATGGCTACACCTTC
TRBV29-1,.,TRBJ2-2,.,CSVVGGPNTGELFF,TGCAGCGTTGTAGGGGGGCCGAACACCGGGGAGCTGTTTTTT
TRBV5-5,.,TRBJ1-5,few,CASSLTVYQPQHF,TGTGCCAGCAGCTTGACGGTGTATCAGCCCCAGCATTTT
TRBV25-1,.,TRBJ2-5,many,CASSERGGYETQYF,TGTGCCAGCAGTGAACGAGGGGGGTACGAGACCCAGTACTTC